This passage covers 30 T cell receptor beta chains from one sample sequenced in a study of regulatory T cells in long-lasting Graves disease. Time point indicated: persistent/refractory GD, antithyroid drugs over 5 years with positive TRAb. Extracted PBMC RNA gave rise to the TCR library. The authors built TCR beta libraries using iRepertoire HTBI primers and Arm-PCR of CDR3 regions. TCRdb reprocessed the multiplex PCR reads via MiXCR and lists one record per CDR3 protein. Of about 400,000 distinct CDR3 sequences listed, less than 25% are singletons. Specimen: peripheral blood mononuclear cells (PBMCs), collected when the disease was refractory, from a patient treated with antithyroid drugs. These receptors came from a female donor with Graves disease.

The chain links TRBV20-1 to TRBJ2-7, with TRBD2 identical over 7 bases. V lost 4 bases, J lost 1 base, and 13 bases stayed unmatched. The CDR3 is 16 residues long. CDR1 is DFQATT and CDR2 is SNEGSKA in the germline V gene (reference sequence). The CDR3 DNA is TGCAGTGCTAAGAAAGGCGGGAGTAGGGGATCCTACGAGCAGTACTTC. It specifies CSAKKGGSRGSYEQYF.

The V and J genes are TRBV14 and TRBJ1-1; the match to TRBD1 covers 8 bases. This CDR3 comprises 13 residues. The V and J ends lost 2 bases and 11 bases, in that order; junction bases with no gene match: 7. In germline, CDR1 is SGHDN, CDR2 FVKESK. The CDR3 coding sequence is TGTGCCAGCAGCCAACGGACAGGGCTTGGCGCTTTCTTT. The encoded protein is CASSQRTGLGAFF.

This clonotype was seen repeatedly, ten times or more. The rearrangement uses TRBV6-1 and TRBJ2-7, with TRBD1 matching 11 bases. The CDR3 spans 15 residues. J lost 3 bases, V lost 1 base, and 2 bases had no gene match. Germline assignment: CDR1 MNHNS and CDR2 SASEGT. CDR3 residues: CASSEGTGGGYEQYF. The CDR3 DNA sequence: TGTGCCAGCAGTGAAGGGACAGGGGGCGGCTACGAGCAGTACTTC.

There are a few counts of this clonotype. The chain joins TRBV10-3 to TRBJ2-7, with 9 bases fitting TRBD1. The trim removed 8 bases at V and 6 bases at J, leaving 5 bases unmatched. Germline values: CDR1 ENHRY, CDR2 SYGVKD. The CDR3 covers 12 residues. The CDR3 sequence is CAIGWTGVEQYF. The CDR3 region has the DNA TGTGCCATCGGATGGACAGGGGTCGAGCAGTACTTC.

This clonotype occurred many times. This chain joins TRBV2 and TRBJ1-1; D not resolved. Trimming left V 1 base short and J 3 bases short, with 3 bases between. Germline values: CDR1 SNHLY, CDR2 FYNNEI. CDR3 size: 12 residues. CDR3 region: CASSEGYTEAFF. CDR3 in DNA: TGTGCCAGCAGTGAAGGTTACACTGAAGCTTTCTTT.

This clonotype was observed many times. The chain couples TRBV28 to TRBJ1-1; the D is unclear. Trimming took off 3 bases at V and 0 bases at J, with 11 bases between the two ends. CDR3 size: 15 residues. Germline assignment: CDR1 MDHEN and CDR2 SYDVKM. The CDR3 coding sequence is TGTGCCAGCAGTTTCTACTCAGACATGAACACTGAAGCTTTCTTT. Its protein is CASSFYSDMNTEAFF.

This clonotype was seen repeatedly, ten times or more. The rearrangement uses TRBV6-5 and TRBJ1-5; D remains ambiguous. The length of the CDR3 is 14 residues. Germline values: CDR1 MNHEY, CDR2 SVGAGI. Trimming stripped 0 bases from V and 7 bases from J, with 10 bases between. The DNA for the CDR3 is TGTGCCAGCAGTTACTCATCGGGCCGCCAGCCCCAGCATTTT. Its translation: CASSYSSGRQPQHF.

Points on this clonotype: A much larger clone differs from this one at a single base, so this may be a read error. The genes are TRBV6-5 and TRBJ2-7; perhaps TRBD2 as D (6 bases). Trimming cost V 2 bases and J 2 bases, with 13 bases left between them. This CDR3 is 15 amino acids long. CDR1 and CDR2 from the germline V gene are MNHEY and SVGAGI. The CDR3 region has the DNA TGTGCCAGCAGTTACGCGATAGCGGTTACCTACGAGCAGTACTTC. It yields the protein CASSYAIAVTYEQYF.

This clonotype has more than one count but fewer than ten. V usage is TRBV7-9 and J usage is TRBJ1-1; a weak D match, TRBD1 (6 bases). V was cut by 5 bases and J by 1 base, with 17 bases left in between. The CDR3 contains 16 residues. The germline V gene encodes CDR1 SEHNR and CDR2 FQNEAQ (reference sequence). CDR3 amino acids: CASSPPAGAGNTEAFF. CDR3 DNA: TGTGCCAGCAGCCCACCGGCAGGGGCAGGGAACACTGAAGCTTTCTTT.

This chain joins TRBV9 and TRBJ1-2; the match to TRBD1 covers 8 bases. The CDR3 is 14 amino acids. The germline gives CDR1 SGDLS, CDR2 YYNGEE. V was clipped by 3 bases and J by 4 bases; unmatched bases: 5. The CDR3 DNA reads as TGTGCCAGCAGCGCCGGGACAGGACGCTATGGCTACACCTTC. As protein: CASSAGTGRYGYTF.

This clonotype has just a few counts. J is TRBJ1-1 and V is TRBV27; D ambiguous. CDR3 length: 16 amino acids. V lost 5 bases, J lost 0 bases, and 16 bases lay in between. Germline loops: CDR1 MNHEY, CDR2 SMNVEV (reference sequence). The CDR3 DNA reads TGTGCCAGCAGTCCCCGCGGCTCCATAATGAACACTGAAGCTTTCTTT. This translates into CASSPRGSIMNTEAFF.

To note about this clonotype: Relative to the germline gene, one junction end is altered; a read error may explain this. The chain uses TRBV7-2 and TRBJ2-7; D remains unclear. The germline V gene encodes CDR1 SGHTA and CDR2 FQGNSA. CDR3 length equals 11 residues. The CDR3 nucleotides are TGTGCCAGCAGCATAGCTACCGAGCAGTACTTC. Encoded protein: CASSIATEQYF.

The chain joins TRBV3-1 to TRBJ2-7; D possibly matches TRBD1 or TRBD2 (5 bases each). The V end lost 1 base, the J end lost 7 bases, and 14 bases lay between the germline ends. The CDR3 sequence is 14 residues long. Germline CDR1 reads LGHDT; CDR2 reads YNNKEL (reference sequence). The CDR3 DNA is TGTGCCAGCAGCCAAGTACTGTCAGGGAGAGAGCAGTACTTC. Amino acids: CASSQVLSGREQYF.

This clonotype was observed a few times. V gene TRBV29-1 combines with J gene TRBJ1-1, with TRBD1 as a possible D gene (5 bases). Per the germline V gene, CDR1 is SQVTM and CDR2 is ANQGSEA. V lost 4 bases, J lost 4 bases, and 25 bases lay in between. The CDR3 extends over 17 amino acids. CDR3 in amino acids: CSVGWGSGHLGVTEAFF. The CDR3 region has the DNA TGCAGCGTTGGCTGGGGTAGTGGTCATCTAGGGGTCACTGAAGCTTTCTTT.

This clonotype occurred many times. V gene TRBV12-5 combines with J gene TRBJ1-6, with unresolved D. The CDR3 spans 13 residues. The germline V gene has CDR1 LGHNT and CDR2 FRNRAP. The germline V and J ends were trimmed by 1 base and 9 bases, with 7 bases remaining between them. The CDR3 DNA reads as TGTGCTAGTGGTTTGGACTCTCCTTCACCCCTCCACTTT. Translated, it gives CASGLDSPSPLHF.

The chain is built from TRBV5-1 and TRBJ2-1; 8 bases line up with TRBD1. V dropped 0 bases and J dropped 7; count of bases not matched to a gene: 3. The germline V gene has CDR1 SGHRS and CDR2 YFSETQ. CDR3 length: 14 amino acids. Here the CDR3 reads CASSLEQGANEQFF. For the CDR3, the DNA is TGCGCCAGCAGCTTGGAGCAGGGGGCGAATGAGCAGTTCTTC.

This clonotype was seen repeatedly, ten times or more. The V gene is TRBV28, the J gene TRBJ2-5; possibly TRBD2 for D (6 bases). With 3 bases removed from V and 4 bases from J, the gap between germline ends came to 12 bases. This CDR3 has 14 amino acids. CDR1 is MDHEN, CDR2 SYDVKM, per germline. The CDR3 DNA sequence: TGTGCCAGCAGTTTTTTGGGGGGAACAGAGACCCAGTACTTC. It is translated as CASSFLGGTETQYF.

As regards this clonotype: This clone may be a read error of a much larger clone one base away. The chain combines TRBV4-2 with TRBJ2-7; D might be TRBD2 (6 bases). Germline V gene lookup returns CDR1 LGHNA and CDR2 YNFKEQ. CDR3 length: 16 amino acids. V was clipped by 0 bases and J by 5 bases, with 17 bases between them. CDR3 loop: CASSQDFSGVNNEQYF. The CDR3 region has the DNA TGTGCCAGCAGCCAAGATTTTTCGGGGGTGAACAACGAGCAGTACTTC.

V and J are TRBV20-1 and TRBJ1-1, with 8 bases matching TRBD1. CDR1 is DFQATT and CDR2 is SNEGSKA in the germline V gene (reference sequence). J was trimmed by 0 bases and V by 5 bases; bases with no gene match: 14. The length of the CDR3 is 17 residues. The CDR3 sequence is CSAERLPGQGLNTEAFF. The DNA of the CDR3 is TGCAGTGCTGAGAGACTACCCGGACAGGGACTGAACACTGAAGCTTTCTTT.

This chain uses TRBV18 with TRBJ2-5; D call uncertain. Trimming removed 5 bases at V and 1 base at J, with 14 bases between. The germline V gene has CDR1 KGHSH and CDR2 LQKENI. There are 15 residues in the CDR3. The CDR3 spells CASSRELMGQETQYF. DNA of the CDR3: TGTGCCAGCTCAAGAGAATTGATGGGCCAAGAGACCCAGTACTTC.

As concerns this clonotype: One end of the junction does not line up with germline, which may come from a read error. The chain is built from TRBV30 and TRBJ1-3; no definite D call. The CDR3 has 13 amino acids. CDR1 and CDR2 from the germline V gene are GTSNPN and SVGIG (reference sequence). CDR3 sequence: CAWSVKGGNTTYF. For the CDR3, the DNA is TGTGCCTGGAGTGTAAAAGGAGGAAACACCACATATTTT. Complete variable domain (other parts from reference TRBV30 and TRBJ1-3): SQTIHQWPATLVQPVGSPLSLECTVEGTSNPNLYWYRQAAGRGLQLLFYSVGIGQISSEVPQNLSASRPQDRQFILSSKKLLLSDSGFYLCAWSVKGGNTTYFGEGSWLTVV.

This clonotype has at least ten counts. The CDR3 region is CASSLGRTGGQETQYF. For the CDR3, the DNA is TGTGCCAGCAGCTTAGGTCGCACAGGGGGCCAAGAGACCCAGTACTTC. The rearrangement joins TRBV7-2 to TRBJ2-5, with 8 bases lining up with TRBD1. Germline lookup yields CDR1 SGHTA and CDR2 FQGNSA. The junction had 5 bases not matched to a gene; V was cut back by 1 base and J by 1 base. The CDR3 has 16 residues.

The chain couples TRBV6-1 to TRBJ1-1; D call uncertain. The CDR3 is 12 residues long. The germline V gene has CDR1 MNHNS and CDR2 SASEGT. The V gene lost 5 bases and the J gene lost 1 base, with 5 bases spanning the gap. CDR3 residues: CASSIENTEAFF. Here the CDR3 DNA reads TGTGCCAGCAGTATCGAGAACACTGAAGCTTTCTTT.

This clonotype was recorded at least ten times. The rearrangement joins TRBV24-1 to TRBJ1-5, with a tentative D call TRBD1 (5 bases). V lost 3 bases and J 5 bases, leaving 25 bases between the germline ends. The CDR3 has 19 residues. From germline, CDR1 is KGHDR and CDR2 SFDVKD. CDR3 DNA sequence: TGTGCCACCAGTGATGCGGGCATCCGGGGCCAGGAGTATTATCAGCCCCAGCATTTT. Encoded protein: CATSDAGIRGQEYYQPQHF.

The chain employs TRBV12-3 or TRBV12-4 and TRBJ1-4; D is perhaps TRBD1 (6 bases). The CDR3 has 18 amino acids. V was shortened by 7 bases and J by 0 bases, with 21 bases between the two germline ends. The CDR3, as DNA: TGTGCCAGCACCCTTTGGGGCTTTTCAGGGGCAACTAATGAAAAACTGTTTTTT. It yields the protein CASTLWGFSGATNEKLFF.

This clonotype was seen at least ten times. This rearrangement joins TRBV7-9 to TRBJ1-4, with D hard to call. Germline CDR1 and CDR2: SEHNR and FQNEAQ (reference sequence). The CDR3 contains 12 residues. The V end was cut by 8 bases, the J end by 3 bases, with 7 bases between. The CDR3 DNA reads TGTGCCAGCCGGATGGCTAATGAAAAACTGTTTTTT. Translation gives CASRMANEKLFF.

This clonotype was counted a single time. The genes are TRBV2 and TRBJ2-2; TRBD1 might be the D (6 bases). CDR1 and CDR2 from the germline V gene are SNHLY and FYNNEI. The CDR3 is made up of 13 amino acids. V gave up 1 base and J gave up 8 bases, with 8 bases separating them. The CDR3 DNA sequence: TGTGCCAGCAGTGAAGGACAGGCTGGGGAGCTGTTTTTT. This codes for CASSEGQAGELFF.

This clonotype was seen ten or more times. V and J are TRBV6-2 or TRBV6-3 and TRBJ1-5, with D possibly TRBD1 on 5 matching bases. The CDR3 totals 13 residues. V dropped 2 bases and J dropped 7 bases, with 9 bases sitting between them. Germline V gene data show CDR1 as MNHEY and CDR2 as SVGEGT. CDR3 in DNA: TGTGCCAGCAGTTACGAGGGGAGCCAGCCCCAGCATTTT. This sequence encodes CASSYEGSQPQHF.

The V and J genes are TRBV9 and TRBJ1-1, with D perhaps TRBD1 (5 bases). Germline V gene sequence: CDR1 SGDLS, CDR2 YYNGEE. The V end was cut by 4 bases, the J end by 6 bases, with 13 bases between. The CDR3 consists of 13 residues. CDR3 sequence reads: CASSPIGAAEAFF. The CDR3 DNA is TGTGCCAGCAGCCCTATAGGGGCAGCTGAAGCTTTCTTT.

V is TRBV27 and J is TRBJ2-4; maybe TRBD1 (6 bases). V was cut by 5 bases and J by 2 bases, with 10 bases left in between. The length of the CDR3 is 14 residues. Per the germline V gene, CDR1 is MNHEY and CDR2 is SMNVEV (reference sequence). CDR3 DNA: TGTGCCAGCAGTCTCCAGGGGCCCAAAAACATTCAGTACTTC. Amino acid sequence: CASSLQGPKNIQYF.